Here is one T cell receptor beta chain with its context. Antigen unknown. This sample was taken from a study of radiotherapy plus CTLA-4 blockade in lung cancer. In the study overall: The study recorded objective responses in 15% to 20% of patients and disease control in 31%. Study-wide points: Tumor-derived TCR clones expanded in blood after radiotherapy plus ipilimumab.

CDR3 length: 17 residues. The ends lost 4 bases at V and 8 bases at J; junction bases unmatched: 13. Germline-derived CDR1 and CDR2 are SGDLS and YYNGEE. The data were produced by immunoSEQ multiplex PCR, yet TCRdb's version contains in-frame clones alone and is incomplete. The sample includes 57,000 or so clones, approximately 80% of them seen just once. Focal radiation plus CTLA-4 blockade with ipilimumab was administered to patients who had chemo-refractory metastatic non-small-cell lung cancer. This receptor was identified in a human donor with non-small cell lung cancer who had a complete response to radiotherapy plus ipilimumab. The sample was peripheral blood, taken from a patient treated with radiotherapy plus ipilimumab. This chain links TRBV9 with TRBJ2-1; the match to TRBD2 covers 12 bases. The chain's CDR3 is CASSPSTTSGSRDEQFF. The CDR3 DNA is TGTGCCAGCAGCCCCTCGACGACTAGCGGGAGTCGGGATGAGCAGTTCTTC.